These 28 T cell receptor beta chains originate from one sample sequenced in a study of cytomegalovirus exposure and HLA in healthy donors. Primers for the PCR totalled 60 Vbeta and 13 Jbeta. Measured with immunoSEQ multiplex PCR; TCRdb has only the in-frame clones, and not every one. The profile shows about 180,000 clones, less than 80% of them singletons. Specimen: PBMCs. The receptor set was obtained from a man younger than 30 in good health and CMV-seronegative.

J is TRBJ2-1 and V is TRBV7-9; 11 bases line up with TRBD2. CDR3 length equals 16 residues. Germline values: CDR1 SEHNR, CDR2 FQNEAQ (reference sequence). V was pared by 5 bases and J by 4 bases, with 7 bases of the junction left unmatched. CDR3 loop: CASSGRTSGGYNEQFF. CDR3 DNA sequence: TGTGCCAGCAGCGGGAGAACTAGCGGGGGTTACAATGAGCAGTTCTTC.

There are a few counts of this clone. The V and J genes are TRBV13 and TRBJ2-1, with 7 bases matching TRBD2. The CDR3 loop spans 16 amino acids. Germline V gives CDR1 PRHDT, CDR2 FYEKMQ (reference sequence). The V segment lost 5 bases and the J segment 0 bases; nucleotides outside the gene matches: 7. The CDR3 here is CASSPPGGSSYNEQFF. The CDR3, as DNA: TGTGCCAGCAGCCCACCGGGGGGAAGCTCCTACAATGAGCAGTTCTTC.

The chain uses TRBV2 and TRBJ2-3; TRBD1 aligns across 8 bases. The CDR3 totals 15 residues. CDR1 SNHLY and CDR2 FYNNEI come from the germline V gene. The V and J ends lost 4 bases and 4 bases, in that order; junction bases with no gene match: 7. Here the CDR3 reads CASSGPGQAPDTQYF. The DNA of the CDR3 is TGTGCCAGCAGTGGGCCGGGACAGGCTCCAGATACGCAGTATTTT.

This chain uses TRBV28 with TRBJ2-1; the match to TRBD2 covers 7 bases. Germline CDR1 MDHEN, CDR2 SYDVKM. After removal of 6 bases from V and 3 bases from J, the junction contained 5 bases not matched to a gene. This CDR3 has 14 residues. CDR3 protein: CASSPGLLYNEQFF. CDR3 bases: TGTGCCAGCAGCCCGGGACTACTCTACAATGAGCAGTTCTTC.

Only one count was recorded for this clone. The chain has TRBV6-6 and TRBJ2-3; 7 bases are shared with TRBD2. CDR3 size: 15 residues. The trim removed 0 bases at V and 5 bases at J, leaving 5 bases unmatched. The germline V gene has CDR1 MNHNY and CDR2 SVGAGI (reference sequence). The chain's CDR3 is CASSYSGGGGDTQYF. The CDR3 bases are TGTGCCAGCAGTTACTCGGGCGGGGGTGGAGATACGCAGTATTTT.

The chain couples TRBV6-5 to TRBJ2-5; possible D gene TRBD2, 6 bases. The germline CDR1 and CDR2 sequences are MNHEY and SVGAGI. The CDR3 sequence is 14 residues long. Trimming removed 6 bases at V and 5 bases at J, with 16 bases between. The CDR3: CASSLLATWETQYF. CDR3 DNA sequence: TGTGCCAGCAGCCTACTAGCCACCTGGGAGACCCAGTACTTC.

The DNA of the CDR3 is TGTGCCAGCAGCGTAGAGGCTAGCGGGAGGGGGTTGACAGGGGCCAACGTCCTGACTTTC. Protein sequence: CASSVEASGRGLTGANVLTF. The chain is built from TRBV9 and TRBJ2-6; 12 nucleotides align to TRBD2. Germline assignment: CDR1 SGDLS and CDR2 YYNGEE. V was pared by 0 bases and J by 4 bases, with 11 bases of the junction left unmatched. The CDR3 sequence is 20 residues long.

This clone was found once. The genes are TRBV5-4 and TRBJ1-2, with D perhaps matching TRBD1 (6 bases). Germline V gene data show CDR1 as SGHNT and CDR2 as YYREEE (reference sequence). V dropped 1 base and J dropped 6 bases, with 7 bases sitting between them. This CDR3 has 12 amino acids. The CDR3 DNA is TGTGCCAGCAGCTTGCAGGGGAATGGCTACACCTTC. This sequence encodes CASSLQGNGYTF.

The chain carries TRBV9 and TRBJ1-3; TRBD1 is a possible D gene (6 bases). V was pared by 3 bases and J by 2 bases, with 12 bases between. Germline V lookup: CDR1 SGDLS, CDR2 YYNGEE. The CDR3 runs 15 residues. The CDR3 nucleotides are TGTGCCAGCAGCGGTTCCCAGGGGACTGGAAACACCATATATTTT. This translates into CASSGSQGTGNTIYF.

This clone was seen only a few times. V usage is TRBV25-1 and J usage is TRBJ2-7; TRBD2 is a possible D gene (5 bases). This CDR3 spans 12 amino acids. From germline, CDR1 is MGHDK and CDR2 SYGVNS. V was clipped by 3 bases and J by 5 bases, with 8 bases between them. In nucleotides, the CDR3 is TGTGCCAGCAGTGAGATGAGGGACGAGCAGTACTTC. Its protein is CASSEMRDEQYF.

The chain couples TRBV5-1 to TRBJ2-3; TRBD1 matches at 7 bases. This CDR3 has 14 residues. V lost 2 bases to trimming and J lost 2 bases; unmatched junction nucleotides: 2. Germline V lookup: CDR1 SGHRS, CDR2 YFSETQ. For the CDR3, the DNA is TGCGCCAGCAGCTTCGGGACAGCCACAGATACGCAGTATTTT. It yields the protein CASSFGTATDTQYF.

V is TRBV25-1 and J is TRBJ2-7; 7 bases line up with TRBD1. V trimming: 3 bases; J trimming: 2 bases; junction bases outside the gene matches: 7. CDR1 and CDR2 (germline): MGHDK, SYGVNS. CDR3 length: 15 residues. In DNA, the CDR3 is TGTGCCAGCAGTGAGTCCGACAGGGCGCCCTACGAGCAGTACTTC. The encoded protein is CASSESDRAPYEQYF.

The chain is built from TRBV27 and TRBJ1-4; 7 nucleotides align to TRBD1. The CDR3 totals 13 residues. Germline CDR1 MNHEY, CDR2 SMNVEV (reference sequence). J was trimmed by 8 bases and V by 7 bases; bases with no gene match: 7. The CDR3 loop reads CASMGQWAEKLFF. The CDR3 DNA sequence: TGTGCCAGCATGGGACAGTGGGCGGAAAAACTGTTTTTT.

The gene calls are TRBV19 and TRBJ1-2; perhaps TRBD1 as D (5 bases). Germline V gives CDR1 LNHDA, CDR2 SQIVND (reference sequence). The V gene lost 7 bases and the J gene lost 7 bases, with 19 bases spanning the gap. The CDR3 contains 14 residues. Here the CDR3 reads CASTEQGGFGGYTF. DNA of the CDR3: TGTGCCAGTACGGAGCAGGGTGGCTTCGGTGGCTACACCTTC.

The genes are TRBV6-5 and TRBJ2-5, with a weak D call TRBD2 (5 bases). Per the germline V gene, CDR1 is MNHEY and CDR2 is SVGAGI. CDR3 length: 14 residues. V was clipped by 5 bases and J by 7 bases, with 17 bases between them. CDR3 sequence: CASSPETTRGTQYF. The CDR3 DNA follows: TGTGCCAGCAGTCCCGAGACTACCCGAGGGACCCAGTACTTC.

This clone was detected once. The chain employs TRBV5-1 and TRBJ2-5, with a weak D call TRBD1 (5 bases). The CDR3 covers 14 residues. V shed 8 bases and J shed 3 bases, with 17 bases lying between them. Germline V gives CDR1 SGHRS, CDR2 YFSETQ. Written as DNA, the CDR3 is TGCGCCAGTAGTAAAGGGGCGCTGGAAGAGACCCAGTACTTC. Amino acids: CASSKGALEETQYF.

The chain employs TRBV28 and TRBJ1-2; D possibly corresponds to TRBD1 (6 bases). The CDR3 is 13 residues long. Germline V lookup: CDR1 MDHEN, CDR2 SYDVKM. V lost 6 bases to trimming and J lost 4 bases, with 12 bases between them. The CDR3 here is CASSLQGIYGYTF. The CDR3 DNA sequence: TGTGCCAGCAGCCTACAGGGCATCTATGGCTACACCTTC.

The chain recombines TRBV11-1 with TRBJ2-1; 16 bases line up with TRBD2. CDR3 length equals 17 residues. V shed 2 bases, J shed 8 bases, and the junction held 6 bases outside the gene matches. Germline V gene sequence: CDR1 SGHAT, CDR2 FQDESV (reference sequence). CDR3 nucleotides: TGTGCCAGCAGCTTAAGGGGACTAGCGGGGGGGAGGGATGAGCAGTTCTTC. As protein: CASSLRGLAGGRDEQFF.

This chain connects TRBV6-1 to TRBJ2-5; 7 bases fit TRBD2. This CDR3 is built from 15 residues. Germline CDR1 is MNHNS and CDR2 is SASEGT. Trimming cost V 4 bases and J 0 bases; bases outside gene matches: 5. The CDR3 is CASSVNLADQETQYF. The CDR3 nucleotides are TGTGCCAGCAGTGTAAACCTAGCGGACCAAGAGACCCAGTACTTC.

The rearrangement uses TRBV18 and TRBJ1-1; possibly TRBD1 for D (6 bases). The ends were cut back, 0 bases at V and 0 bases at J, with 14 bases in the middle. The V gene's germline CDR1 is KGHSH and CDR2 LQKENI. The CDR3 covers 17 residues. CDR3 amino acids: CASSPPIATGLNTEAFF. CDR3 nucleotide sequence: TGTGCCAGCTCACCACCTATTGCGACAGGCTTGAACACTGAAGCTTTCTTT.

The rearrangement joins TRBV4-1 to TRBJ2-3; 11 bases agree with TRBD2. The CDR3 runs to 16 residues. The V gene's germline CDR1 is MGHRA and CDR2 YSYEKL. Germline trimming cut 0 bases from V and 6 bases from J; bases unmatched to any gene: 5. CDR3 nucleotide sequence: TGCGCCAGCAGCCAAGAGGCTAGCGGGAGGCTTGATACGCAGTATTTT. Protein sequence: CASSQEASGRLDTQYF.

The gene calls are TRBV2 and TRBJ2-4; 8 nucleotides line up with TRBD2. The germline V gene has CDR1 SNHLY and CDR2 FYNNEI. V dropped 11 bases and J dropped 5; count of bases not matched to a gene: 11. CDR3 size: 14 residues. CDR3 protein: CAGLGGGRQNIQYF. The CDR3 DNA reads as TGTGCCGGACTAGGCGGGGGGCGGCAAAACATTCAGTACTTC.

This clone appeared a single time. V usage is TRBV5-1 and J usage is TRBJ2-5; D is undetermined. With 4 bases removed from V and 0 bases from J, the gap between germline ends came to 4 bases. The CDR3 covers 12 residues. CDR1 is SGHRS, CDR2 YFSETQ, per germline. The CDR3 protein is CASSPNQETQYF. Written as DNA, the CDR3 is TGCGCCAGCAGCCCCAACCAAGAGACCCAGTACTTC.

The J gene is TRBJ1-5, the V gene TRBV6-1; 7 nucleotides line up with TRBD1. V trimming: 8 bases; J trimming: 3 bases; junction bases outside the gene matches: 4. The CDR3 length is 13 residues. CDR1 and CDR2 from the germline V gene are MNHNS and SASEGT. CDR3: CASGDRVNQPQHF. The CDR3 region has the DNA TGTGCCAGCGGAGACAGGGTCAATCAGCCCCAGCATTTT.

V and J are TRBV2 and TRBJ2-3; TRBD2 matches 11 bases. This CDR3 contains 14 residues. The trim removed 7 bases at V and 4 bases at J, leaving 4 bases unmatched. Germline CDR1 is SNHLY and CDR2 is FYNNEI. CDR3 nucleotide sequence: TGTGCCAGCATGCCTAGCGGGGGGCCAGATACGCAGTATTTT. Residues: CASMPSGGPDTQYF.

This clone was detected a few times. The chain links TRBV2 to TRBJ2-5; possible D gene TRBD1, 5 bases. Trimming stripped 1 base from V and 4 bases from J, with 13 bases between. The germline CDR1 and CDR2 sequences are SNHLY and FYNNEI. The length of the CDR3 is 15 residues. The CDR3 sequence: CASSEGGFKIETQYF. CDR3 sequence (DNA): TGTGCCAGCAGTGAAGGGGGCTTTAAAATAGAGACCCAGTACTTC.

In the case of this clone: The junction departs from the called germline gene at one end, perhaps through a read error. The gene calls are TRBV6-5 and TRBJ1-1; a weak D match, TRBD1 (5 bases). The CDR3 consists of 14 residues. The V gene's germline CDR1 is MNHEY and CDR2 SVGAGI. In DNA form, the CDR3 reads TGTGCCAGTAGTTTCCGACAAAGACAGAATGAAGCTTTCTTT. Translation gives CASSFRQRQNEAFF.

A few counts support this clone. The chain joins TRBV4-2 to TRBJ2-3, with 11 nucleotides matching TRBD2. Germline CDR1 LGHNA, CDR2 YNFKEQ. V shed 4 bases, J shed 1 base, and the junction held 10 bases outside the gene matches. The CDR3 contains 18 residues. CDR3 sequence: CASSRGASGRRGTDTQYF. The CDR3 bases are TGTGCCAGCAGCCGAGGAGCTAGCGGGAGGAGGGGCACAGATACGCAGTATTTT.